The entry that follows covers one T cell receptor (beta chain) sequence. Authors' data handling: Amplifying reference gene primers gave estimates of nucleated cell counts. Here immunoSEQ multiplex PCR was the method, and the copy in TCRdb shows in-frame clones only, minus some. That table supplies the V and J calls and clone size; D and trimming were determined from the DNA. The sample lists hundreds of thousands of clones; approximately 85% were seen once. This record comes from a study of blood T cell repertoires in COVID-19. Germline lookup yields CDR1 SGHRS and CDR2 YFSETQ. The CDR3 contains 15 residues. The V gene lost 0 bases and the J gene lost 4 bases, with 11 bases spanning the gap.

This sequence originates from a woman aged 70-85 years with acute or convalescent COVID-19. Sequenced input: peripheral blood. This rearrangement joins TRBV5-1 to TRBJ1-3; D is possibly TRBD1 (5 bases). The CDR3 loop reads CASSLDRSSGNTIYF. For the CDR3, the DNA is TGCGCCAGCAGCTTGGACAGGTCGTCCGGAAACACCATATATTTT.